This T cell receptor (beta chain) was recorded in a study of radiotherapy plus CTLA-4 blockade in lung cancer. Study information: For approximately 17% of patients, objective responses occurred, and about 33% had disease control.

TCRdb keeps only in-frame clones here, not all; method: immunoSEQ multiplex PCR. The sample has more than 95,000 clones; roughly 79% are singletons. CDR3 size: 13 residues. Per the germline V gene, CDR1 is SGHTA and CDR2 is FQGNSA. The V end was cut by 2 bases, the J end by 7 bases, with 9 bases between. Patients had chemo-refractory metastatic non-small-cell lung cancer and received focal radiation plus CTLA-4 blockade that used ipilimumab. This receptor was identified in a human donor with non-small cell lung cancer who had a partial response to radiotherapy plus ipilimumab. Some clones in this sample may be carry-over from other donors' samples. The specimen comprised peripheral blood, sampled from a patient treated with radiotherapy plus ipilimumab. V is TRBV7-2 and J is TRBJ2-1; D uncertain. In nucleotides, the CDR3 is TGTGCCAGCAGCTTACCCTGGAGTAATGAGCAGTTCTTC. It specifies CASSLPWSNEQFF.